These 5 T cell receptor beta chains share one sample of origin, sequenced in a study of shared clonotypes between healthy human individuals. Measured with immunoSEQ multiplex PCR; TCRdb has only the in-frame clones, and not every one. The sample includes a few hundred thousand clones, nearly 97% of them seen just once. Terminally differentiated effector memory CD45RA+ cells were excluded by CCR7 positive selection of CD45RO-negative cells. The sample consisted of naive CD8+ T cells sorted from blood. The receptors come from a woman in her thirties in good health.

This rearrangement joins TRBV28 to TRBJ2-7; 11 nucleotides align to TRBD2. Germline assignment: CDR1 MDHEN and CDR2 SYDVKM. The CDR3 contains 15 residues. Trimming took 6 bases from V and 3 from J; bases not matched to a gene: 7. The CDR3: CASRPTSGSFYEQYF. CDR3 nucleotides: TGTGCCAGCAGACCTACTAGCGGGAGTTTCTACGAGCAGTACTTC.

The genes are TRBV2 and TRBJ1-2; D unresolved. CDR1 and CDR2 (germline): SNHLY, FYNNEI. This CDR3 has 11 amino acids. Trimming shortened V by 7 bases and J by 5 bases, and 8 bases separated the two germline ends. The CDR3: CASKMGYGYTF. CDR3 DNA sequence: TGTGCCAGCAAGATGGGATATGGCTACACCTTC.

This sequence joins TRBV9 and TRBJ1-1; D remains unclear. V was pared by 0 bases and J by 1 base, with 7 bases between. Germline V CDR1 and CDR2: SGDLS, YYNGEE. There are 14 residues in the CDR3. CDR3 sequence: CASSVGHRNTEAFF. In DNA, the CDR3 is TGTGCCAGCAGCGTAGGGCACCGGAACACTGAAGCTTTCTTT.

This chain joins TRBV2 and TRBJ2-5, with D hard to call. This CDR3 has 12 residues. Per germline, CDR1 SNHLY and CDR2 FYNNEI. V dropped 4 bases and J dropped 4 bases, with 7 bases sitting between them. The CDR3 nucleotides are TGTGCCAGCAGTGGGGCTAGAGAGACCCAGTACTTC. The encoded protein is CASSGARETQYF.

The chain couples TRBV5-1 to TRBJ2-2; D is perhaps TRBD2 (6 bases). CDR3 length: 15 residues. V lost 2 bases to trimming and J lost 1 base, with 9 bases between them. Per germline, CDR1 SGHRS and CDR2 YFSETQ. This CDR3 reads CASSFLGGNTGELFF. In DNA, the CDR3 is TGCGCCAGCAGCTTCCTCGGGGGGAACACCGGGGAGCTGTTTTTT.